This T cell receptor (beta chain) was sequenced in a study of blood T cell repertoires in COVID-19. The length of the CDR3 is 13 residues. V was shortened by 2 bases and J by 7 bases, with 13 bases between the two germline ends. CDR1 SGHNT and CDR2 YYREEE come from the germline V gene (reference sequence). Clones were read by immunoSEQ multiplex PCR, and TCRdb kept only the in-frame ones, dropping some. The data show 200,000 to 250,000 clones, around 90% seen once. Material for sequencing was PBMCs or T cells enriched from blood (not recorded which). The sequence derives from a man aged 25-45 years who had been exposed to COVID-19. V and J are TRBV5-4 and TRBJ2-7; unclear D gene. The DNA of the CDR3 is TGTGCCAGCAGCTTTATCGAAAGTAGAGAGCAGTACTTC. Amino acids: CASSFIESREQYF.